The 11 T cell receptor beta chains listed next were all sequenced from one sample in a study of cytomegalovirus exposure and HLA in healthy donors. It was with 60 Vbeta and 13 Jbeta primers that the PCR ran. TCRdb's copy holds only in-frame clones and misses some; the assay was immunoSEQ multiplex PCR. Of 250,000 to 350,000 clones listed, 65% to 85% are singletons. Sequencing was performed on PBMCs. The receptors shown here come from a female donor in good health and CMV-seronegative.

This clone occurred once. The chain joins TRBV21-1 to TRBJ1-1; the listed D gene, TRBD1, was not tested against the DNA. TRBV21-1 is classified as a pseudogene. CDR3 length: 14 amino acids. The chain's CDR3 is CASSKGTKNTEAFF. CDR3 bases: TGTGCCAGCAGCAAAGGGACAAAAAACACTGAAGCTTTCTTT.

The chain recombines TRBV6-1 with TRBJ2-7, with 7 nucleotides matching TRBD2. The CDR3 consists of 15 residues. Losses at the gene ends were 6 bases for V and 3 bases for J; bases not matched to a gene: 11. Germline CDR1 MNHNS, CDR2 SASEGT. This CDR3 reads CASSLAGRVNYEQYF. CDR3 bases: TGTGCCAGCAGCTTAGCGGGCAGGGTAAACTACGAGCAGTACTTC.

J is TRBJ2-5 and V is TRBV6-6; D is perhaps TRBD2 (6 bases). Trimming removed 5 bases from V and 2 bases from J, with 9 bases in between. Germline V gene sequence: CDR1 MNHNY, CDR2 SVGAGI (reference sequence). The CDR3 is made up of 13 amino acids. CDR3 sequence (DNA): TGTGCCAGCAGTGGGGACTTACAAGAGACCCAGTACTTC. This gives the protein CASSGDLQETQYF.

Written as DNA, the CDR3 is TGTGCCAGCTCACCACGGGGCAGTCAAAACATTCAGTACTTC. Amino acids: CASSPRGSQNIQYF. V gene TRBV18 combines with J gene TRBJ2-4; a weak D match, TRBD1 (5 bases). Germline-derived CDR1 and CDR2 are KGHSH and LQKENI. V was shortened by 1 base and J by 5 bases, with 9 bases between the two germline ends. The CDR3 loop spans 14 amino acids.

The V call is TRBV6-5, the J call TRBJ2-7; D is perhaps TRBD1 (6 bases). The V end was cut by 4 bases, the J end by 3 bases, with 16 bases between. Germline V gives CDR1 MNHEY, CDR2 SVGAGI. The CDR3 is made up of 15 amino acids. The CDR3 here is CASSSRGGSGYEQYF. The CDR3 DNA reads as TGTGCCAGCAGTTCGCGAGGGGGATCAGGCTACGAGCAGTACTTC.

This clone was recorded once. The genes are TRBV11-2 and TRBJ2-2, with TRBD1 as a possible D gene (6 bases). Germline-derived CDR1 and CDR2 are SGHAT and FQNNGV. Trimming pared 0 bases from V and 2 bases from J, leaving 13 bases between. This CDR3 comprises 17 residues. CDR3 region: CASSLDQGQLNTGELFF. For the CDR3, the DNA is TGTGCCAGCAGCTTAGACCAGGGACAACTTAACACCGGGGAGCTGTTTTTT.

The chain employs TRBV5-1 and TRBJ1-1; D perhaps matches TRBD1 (6 bases). The CDR3 consists of 13 residues. Trimming removed 7 bases from V and 0 bases from J, with 10 bases in between. Germline CDR1 and CDR2: SGHRS and YFSETQ. In DNA, the CDR3 is TGCGCCAGCGGACAGAATCTGAACACTGAAGCTTTCTTT. The encoded protein is CASGQNLNTEAFF.

The V and J genes are TRBV7-9 and TRBJ2-5; no clear D. Germline V gene data show CDR1 as SEHNR and CDR2 as FQNEAQ (reference sequence). Deletions cut 4 bases from V and 5 bases from J, with 11 bases between. The CDR3 runs 13 residues. The CDR3 is CASSSVRGETQYF. The DNA for the CDR3 is TGTGCCAGCAGCTCAGTTCGAGGTGAGACCCAGTACTTC.

The table lists this clone with a few counts. The CDR3 here is CASTYSSGSGANVLTF. The CDR3 DNA reads as TGTGCCAGCACCTACTCTTCAGGGTCTGGGGCCAACGTCCTGACTTTC. The V call is TRBV6-5, the J call TRBJ2-6, with a tentative D call TRBD1 (5 bases). The ends were cut back, 7 bases at V and 1 base at J, with 14 bases in the middle. CDR1 is MNHEY and CDR2 is SVGAGI in the germline V gene. The CDR3 loop spans 16 amino acids.

This clone was detected only once. The V call is TRBV6-5, the J call TRBJ1-2; no reliable D call. The CDR3 extends over 14 amino acids. Germline CDR1 is MNHEY and CDR2 is SVGAGI. V shed 8 bases and J shed 8 bases, with 21 bases lying between them. The CDR3 protein is CASGGQIKGVGYTF. As DNA, the CDR3 is TGTGCCAGCGGCGGCCAGATCAAGGGAGTAGGCTACACCTTC.

This chain links TRBV6-5 with TRBJ2-7, with a possible D match to TRBD1 (6 bases). CDR1 is MNHEY, CDR2 SVGAGI, per germline. This CDR3 comprises 16 residues. V lost 1 base, J lost 3 bases, and 16 bases lay in between. As DNA, the CDR3 is TGTGCCAGCAGTTACTTATCCGGGACACTTCTCTACGAGCAGTACTTC. This codes for CASSYLSGTLLYEQYF.